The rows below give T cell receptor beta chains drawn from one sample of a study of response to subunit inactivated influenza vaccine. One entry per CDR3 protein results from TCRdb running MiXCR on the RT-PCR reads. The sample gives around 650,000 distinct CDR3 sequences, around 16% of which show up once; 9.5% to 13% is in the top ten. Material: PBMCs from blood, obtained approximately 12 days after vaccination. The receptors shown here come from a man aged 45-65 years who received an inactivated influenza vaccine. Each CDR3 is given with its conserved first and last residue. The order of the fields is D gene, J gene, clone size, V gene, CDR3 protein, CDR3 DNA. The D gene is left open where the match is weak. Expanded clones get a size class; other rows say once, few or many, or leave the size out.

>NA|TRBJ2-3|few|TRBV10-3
CAISERRRGAHPTDTQYF
TGTGCCATCAGTGAGCGACGTCGGGGGGCGCATCCCACAGATACGCAGTATTTT
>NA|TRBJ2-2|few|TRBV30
CAWSVLAPTGELFF
TGTGCCTGGAGTGTACTAGCTCCGACCGGGGAGCTGTTTTTT
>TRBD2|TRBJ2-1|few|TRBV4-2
CASSQDIGLAGFSEDEQFF
TGTGCCAGCAGCCAAGATATCGGACTAGCGGGATTCTCGGAGGATGAGCAGTTCTTC
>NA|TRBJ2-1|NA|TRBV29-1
CSVGAGWVNEQFF
TGCAGCGTTGGAGCGGGTTGGGTTAATGAGCAGTTCTTC
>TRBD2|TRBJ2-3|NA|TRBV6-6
CASSSGGNTQYF
TGTGCCAGCAGTTCGGGGGGGAATACGCAGTATTTT
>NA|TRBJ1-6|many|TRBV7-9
CASSTWDSYNSPLHF
TGTGCCAGCAGCACCTGGGACTCCTATAATTCACCCCTCCACTTT
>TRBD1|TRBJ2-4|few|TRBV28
CASSSIGARTGGPKNIQYF
TGTGCCAGCAGCTCAATTGGAGCCAGGACAGGGGGCCCAAAAAACATTCAGTACTTC
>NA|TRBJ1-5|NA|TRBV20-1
CSARGGGRNQPQHF
TGCAGTGCTAGAGGTGGGGGCCGAAATCAGCCCCAGCATTTT
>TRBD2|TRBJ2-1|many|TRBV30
CAWSYMGLAHEQFF
TGTGCCTGGAGTTATATGGGACTAGCGCATGAGCAGTTCTTC
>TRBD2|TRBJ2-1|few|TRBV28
CASSPGLAGGRNSYNEQFF
TGTGCCAGCAGTCCGGGACTAGCGGGAGGGAGGAACTCCTACAATGAGCAGTTCTTC
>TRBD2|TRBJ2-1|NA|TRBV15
CATSTDTGTNYNEQFF
TGTGCCACCAGCACAGACACCGGGACTAATTACAATGAGCAGTTCTTC
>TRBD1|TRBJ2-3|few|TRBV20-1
CSVPTKGQGSTDTQYF
TGCAGTGTACCGACCAAGGGACAGGGTAGCACAGATACGCAGTATTTT
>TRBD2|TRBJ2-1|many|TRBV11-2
CASRKGAGGRNNEQFF
TGTGCCAGCAGGAAGGGGGCGGGAGGGCGAAACAATGAGCAGTTCTTC
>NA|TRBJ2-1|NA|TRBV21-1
CASSKERSSYNEQFF
TGTGCCAGCAGCAAAGAACGGAGCTCCTACAATGAGCAGTTCTTC
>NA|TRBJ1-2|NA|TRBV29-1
CSVTGTRNYGYTF
TGCAGCGTAACCGGGACAAGGAACTATGGCTACACCTTC
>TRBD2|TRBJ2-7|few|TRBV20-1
CSARLAGALYHYEQYF
TGCAGTGCACGACTAGCGGGAGCCCTTTACCATTACGAGCAGTACTTC
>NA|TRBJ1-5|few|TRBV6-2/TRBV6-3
CASSALLGYQPQHF
TGTGCCAGCAGTGCTCTATTGGGCTATCAGCCCCAGCATTTT
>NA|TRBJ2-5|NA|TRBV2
CASSEMRDTEETQYF
TGTGCCAGCAGTGAAATGAGGGACACTGAAGAGACCCAGTACTTC
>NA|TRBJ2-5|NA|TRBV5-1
CASYQGKEKETQYF
TGCGCCAGCTACCAGGGCAAGGAAAAAGAGACCCAGTACTTC
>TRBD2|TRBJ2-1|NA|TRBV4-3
CASSQLAGGHNEQFF
TGCGCCAGCAGCCAACTAGCGGGAGGCCACAATGAGCAGTTCTTC
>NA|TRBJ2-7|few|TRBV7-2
CASSLDTGFYEQYF
TGTGCCAGCAGCTTAGATACGGGCTTCTACGAGCAGTACTTC
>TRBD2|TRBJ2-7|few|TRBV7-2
CASSLTGGLADSYEQYF
TGTGCCAGCAGCTTGACGGGCGGACTAGCGGACTCCTACGAGCAGTACTTC
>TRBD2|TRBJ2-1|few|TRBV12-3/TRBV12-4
CASTPRTSDYSYNEQFF
TGTGCCAGCACGCCGAGGACTAGCGATTACTCCTACAATGAGCAGTTCTTC
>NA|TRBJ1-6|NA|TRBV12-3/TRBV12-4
CASSPGGPYNSPLHF
TGTGCCAGCAGTCCCGGGGGACCTTATAATTCACCCCTCCACTTT
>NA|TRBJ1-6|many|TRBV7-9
CASSLSGGRNSPLHF
TGTGCCAGCAGCTTATCCGGAGGACGGAATTCACCCCTCCACTTT
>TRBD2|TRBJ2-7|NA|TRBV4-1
CASSPRLAGGYEQYF
TGCGCCAGCAGCCCCAGACTAGCGGGGGGTTACGAGCAGTACTTC
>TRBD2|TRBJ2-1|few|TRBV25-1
CASSEGLAGIKTYNEQFF
TGTGCCAGCAGTGAGGGACTAGCGGGGATCAAGACCTACAATGAGCAGTTCTTC
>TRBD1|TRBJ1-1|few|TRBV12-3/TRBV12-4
CASSRTGGFNTEAFF
TGTGCCAGCAGTAGGACAGGGGGCTTTAACACTGAAGCTTTCTTT
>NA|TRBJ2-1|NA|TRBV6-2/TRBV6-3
CASSYPGAGYNEQFF
TGTGCCAGCAGTTATCCGGGGGCAGGCTACAATGAGCAGTTCTTC
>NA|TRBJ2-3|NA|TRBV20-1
CSARDHSFGSTDTQYF
TGCAGTGCTAGAGATCATAGCTTTGGTAGCACAGATACGCAGTATTTT
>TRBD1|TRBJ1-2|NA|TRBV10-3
CAISGPGQGIYGYTF
TGTGCCATCAGTGGGCCGGGACAGGGGATCTATGGCTACACCTTC
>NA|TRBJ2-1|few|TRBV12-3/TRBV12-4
CASSLHFNPNEQFF
TGTGCCAGCAGTTTACACTTTAACCCCAATGAGCAGTTCTTC
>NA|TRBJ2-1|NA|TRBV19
CASSIESFPLNEQFF
TGTGCCAGTAGTATTGAGAGCTTTCCTCTCAATGAGCAGTTCTTC
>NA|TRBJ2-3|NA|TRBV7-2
CASSFPGDTQYF
TGTGCCAGCAGCTTCCCTGGGGATACGCAGTATTTT
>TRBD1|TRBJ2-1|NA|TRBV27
CASSLLRDRRNNEQFF
TGTGCCAGCAGTCTCCTCCGGGACAGAAGGAACAATGAGCAGTTCTTC
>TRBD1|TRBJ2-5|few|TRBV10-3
CAINPGQGFLETQYF
TGTGCCATCAATCCGGGACAGGGTTTCCTAGAGACCCAGTACTTC